This entry concerns a single T cell receptor beta chain. Its antigen is as yet unknown. The record originates from a study of cytomegalovirus exposure and HLA in healthy donors. The CDR3 sequence is 16 residues long. Trimming took 1 base from V and 5 from J, leaving 17 bases between them. CDR1 and CDR2 (germline): SGHRS, YFSETQ. Whole-study findings and limits: First-cohort TCR clusters were later found to tend to co-occur in the 120 or so validation repertoires. The classifier was said to identify cytomegalovirus status with high specificity and sensitivity. The study put under 200 TCR beta chains on its list as cytomegalovirus-associated. Most TCR sequences showed up rarely, but some public TCRs showed up in many donors.

Produced via immunoSEQ multiplex PCR; TCRdb's table is partial and in-frame only. Counted here are around 120,000 clones, roughly 86% occurring once; the ten biggest clones make up around 5.1%. This clonotype originated in a man between 18 and 29 years old in good health and CMV-seronegative. This sequence joins TRBV5-1 and TRBJ2-3, with TRBD2 as a possible D gene (6 bases). Sequenced material: PBMCs. DNA of the CDR3: TGCGCCAGCAGCTTGATGGGTTCGAGCGGGCAAGATACGCAGTATTTT. Its translation: CASSLMGSSGQDTQYF.